This TCR beta chain was sequenced during a study of control samples from healthy donors and cancer patients. The CDR3 runs to 12 residues. V was shortened by 6 bases and J by 11 bases, with 11 bases between the two germline ends. TCRdb keeps only in-frame clones here, not all; method: immunoSEQ multiplex PCR. The sample contains more than 110,000 clones, roughly 92% of which appear only once. V and J are TRBV12-3 or TRBV12-4 and TRBJ1-6; no reliable D call. Sequencing used blood. This TCR came from a man aged 30-40 years in good health. This CDR3 reads CASSSRLPPLHF. CDR3 sequence (DNA): TGTGCCAGCAGCTCTAGACTTCCACCCCTCCACTTT.